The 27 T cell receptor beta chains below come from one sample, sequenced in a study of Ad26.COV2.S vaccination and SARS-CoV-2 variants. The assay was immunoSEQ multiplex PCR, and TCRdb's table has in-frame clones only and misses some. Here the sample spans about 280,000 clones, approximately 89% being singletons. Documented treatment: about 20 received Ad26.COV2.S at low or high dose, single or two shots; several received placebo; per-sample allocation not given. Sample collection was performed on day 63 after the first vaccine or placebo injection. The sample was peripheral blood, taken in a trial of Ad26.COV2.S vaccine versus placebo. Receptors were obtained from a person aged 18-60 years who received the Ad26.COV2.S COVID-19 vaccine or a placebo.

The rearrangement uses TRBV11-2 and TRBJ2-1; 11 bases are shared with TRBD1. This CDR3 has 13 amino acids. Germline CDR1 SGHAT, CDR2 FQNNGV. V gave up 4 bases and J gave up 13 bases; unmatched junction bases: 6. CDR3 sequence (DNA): TGTGCCAGCAGCTGGGGACAGGGGGAATCACAGTTCTTC. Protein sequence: CASSWGQGESQFF. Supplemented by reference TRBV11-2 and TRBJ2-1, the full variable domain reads EAGVAQSPRYKIIEKRQSVAFWCNPISGHATLYWYQQILGQGPKLLIQFQNNGVVDDSQLPKDRFSAERLKGVDSTLKIQPAKLEDSAVYLCASSWGQGESQFFGPGTRLTVL.

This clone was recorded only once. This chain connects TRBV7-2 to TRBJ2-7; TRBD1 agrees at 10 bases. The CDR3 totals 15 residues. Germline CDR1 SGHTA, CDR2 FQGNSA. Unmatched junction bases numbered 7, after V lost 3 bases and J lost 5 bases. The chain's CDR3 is CASSLVTGGLDEQYF. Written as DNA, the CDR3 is TGTGCCAGCAGCTTGGTGACAGGGGGCCTCGACGAGCAGTACTTC.

CDR3 bases: TGTGCCAGCAGTTTAAGGGGACTTTTATACAATGAGCAGTTCTTC. Protein product: CASSLRGLLYNEQFF. The gene calls are TRBV27 and TRBJ2-1; possibly TRBD2 for D (6 bases). CDR1 and CDR2 from the germline V gene are MNHEY and SMNVEV (reference sequence). The CDR3 spans 15 residues. V lost 2 bases, J lost 4 bases, and 12 bases lay in between.

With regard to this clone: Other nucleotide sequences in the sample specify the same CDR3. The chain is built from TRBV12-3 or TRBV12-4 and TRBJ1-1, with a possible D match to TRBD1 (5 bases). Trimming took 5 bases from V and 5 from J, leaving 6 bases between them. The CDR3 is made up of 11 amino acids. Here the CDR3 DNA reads TGTGCCAGCAGTAGGGGTACTGAAGCTTTCTTT. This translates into CASSRGTEAFF.

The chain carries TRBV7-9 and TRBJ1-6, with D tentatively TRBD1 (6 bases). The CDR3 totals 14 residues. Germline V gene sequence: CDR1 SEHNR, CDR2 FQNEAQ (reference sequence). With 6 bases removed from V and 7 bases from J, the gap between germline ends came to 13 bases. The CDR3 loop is CASSPTGSNSPLHF. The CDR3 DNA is TGTGCCAGCAGTCCGACAGGTAGCAATTCACCCCTCCACTTT.

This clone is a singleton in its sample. CDR3 loop: CASSRNRGLYGYTF. CDR3 coding DNA: TGTGCCAGCAGCCGTAACAGGGGGCTGTATGGCTACACCTTC. This chain connects TRBV14 to TRBJ1-2; 9 bases fit TRBD1. The CDR3 is 14 residues long. Germline-derived CDR1 and CDR2 are SGHDN and FVKESK. V gave up 4 bases and J gave up 5 bases; unmatched junction bases: 5.

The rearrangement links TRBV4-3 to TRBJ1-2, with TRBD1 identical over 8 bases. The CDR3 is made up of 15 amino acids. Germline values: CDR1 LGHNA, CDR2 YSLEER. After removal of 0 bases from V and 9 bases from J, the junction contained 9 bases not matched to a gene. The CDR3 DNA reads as TGCGCCAGCAGCCAAGAATTCGGCAGGGGGCCTAGCTACACCTTC. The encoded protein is CASSQEFGRGPSYTF.

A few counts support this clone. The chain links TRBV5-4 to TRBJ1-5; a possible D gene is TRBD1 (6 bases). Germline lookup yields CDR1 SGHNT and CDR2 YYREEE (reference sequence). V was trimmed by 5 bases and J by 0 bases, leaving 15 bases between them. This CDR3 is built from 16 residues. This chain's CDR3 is CASSIGGGYSNQPQHF. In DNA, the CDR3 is TGTGCCAGCAGTATAGGAGGGGGATATAGCAATCAGCCCCAGCATTTT.

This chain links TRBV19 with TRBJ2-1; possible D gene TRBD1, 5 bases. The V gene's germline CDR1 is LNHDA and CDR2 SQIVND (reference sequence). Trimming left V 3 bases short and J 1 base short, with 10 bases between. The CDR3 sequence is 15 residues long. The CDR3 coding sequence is TGTGCCAGTAGTATTGGTCAGGGTTCCTACAATGAGCAGTTCTTC. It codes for CASSIGQGSYNEQFF.

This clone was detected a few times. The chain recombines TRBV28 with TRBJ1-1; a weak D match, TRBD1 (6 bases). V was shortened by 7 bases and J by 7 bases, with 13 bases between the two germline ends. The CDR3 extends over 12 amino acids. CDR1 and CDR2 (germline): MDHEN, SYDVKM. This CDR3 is CASTSGTREAFF. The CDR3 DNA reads TGTGCCAGCACCTCGGGGACACGTGAAGCTTTCTTT.

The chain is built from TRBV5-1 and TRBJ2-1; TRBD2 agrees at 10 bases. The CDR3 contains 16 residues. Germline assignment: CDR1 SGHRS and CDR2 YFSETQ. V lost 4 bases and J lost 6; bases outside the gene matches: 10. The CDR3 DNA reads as TGCGCCAGCAGCCCCTCTAGCGGGGGATTGATCAATGAGCAGTTCTTC. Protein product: CASSPSSGGLINEQFF.

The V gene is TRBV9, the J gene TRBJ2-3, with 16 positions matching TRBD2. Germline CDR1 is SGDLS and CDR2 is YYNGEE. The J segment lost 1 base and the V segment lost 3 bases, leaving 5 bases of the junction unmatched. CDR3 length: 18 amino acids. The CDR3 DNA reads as TGTGCCAGCAGCGACGGGACTAGCGGGGGGGCAGGCACAGATACGCAGTATTTT. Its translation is CASSDGTSGGAGTDTQYF.

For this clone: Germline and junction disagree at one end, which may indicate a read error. The CDR3 nucleotides read TGTGCCAGCAGTGATCGAGAGGGACAGGAGACGGTCTTC. This gives the protein CASSDREGQETVF. The chain recombines TRBV6-4 with TRBJ2-1, with 8 bases lining up with TRBD1. The CDR3 has 13 residues. CDR1 and CDR2 (germline): MRHNA, SNTAGT.

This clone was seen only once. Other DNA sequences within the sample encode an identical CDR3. The CDR3 sequence is CASSPTSNSNQPQHF. The CDR3 bases are TGTGCCAGCTCACCTACTTCAAATAGCAATCAGCCCCAGCATTTT. The V call is TRBV18, the J call TRBJ1-5, with D unresolved. Germline V gene sequence: CDR1 KGHSH, CDR2 LQKENI. This CDR3 is built from 15 residues. V lost 3 bases and J lost 0, with 9 bases in between.

The chain's CDR3 is CASSKMGLAGTYSYNEQFF. As DNA, the CDR3 is TGTGCCAGCAGCAAGATGGGACTAGCGGGTACATACTCCTACAATGAGCAGTTCTTC. The rearrangement links TRBV7-2 to TRBJ2-1, with 12 bases aligning to TRBD2. The CDR3 runs 19 residues. Germline-derived CDR1 and CDR2 are SGHTA and FQGNSA. The trim removed 5 bases at V and 0 bases at J, leaving 11 bases unmatched. Using reference TRBV7-2 and TRBJ2-1 for the parts outside the CDR3, the full variable domain is GAGVSQSPSNKVTEKGKDVELRCDPISGHTALYWYRQSLGQGLEFLIYFQGNSAPDKSGLPSDRFSAERTGGSVSTLTIQRTQQEDSAVYLCASSKMGLAGTYSYNEQFFGPGTRLTVL.

The CDR3 bases are TGTGCCAGCAGCGTAGCTTATACAGTCGGGCTTGGGTCGACAGATACGCAGTATTTT. Its translation: CASSVAYTVGLGSTDTQYF. The V gene is TRBV9, the J gene TRBJ2-3; D gene ambiguous. The CDR3 sequence is 19 residues long. The germline V gene encodes CDR1 SGDLS and CDR2 YYNGEE. The germline V and J ends were trimmed by 0 bases and 3 bases, with 23 bases remaining between them.

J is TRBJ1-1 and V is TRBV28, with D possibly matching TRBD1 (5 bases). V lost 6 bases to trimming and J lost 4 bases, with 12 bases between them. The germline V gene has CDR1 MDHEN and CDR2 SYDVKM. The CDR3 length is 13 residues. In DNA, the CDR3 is TGTGCCAGCAGCCTGGGGCGAGCCACTGAAGCTTTCTTT. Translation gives CASSLGRATEAFF. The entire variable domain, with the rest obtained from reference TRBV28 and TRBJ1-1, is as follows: DVKVTQSSRYLVKRTGEKVFLECVQDMDHENMFWYRQDPGLGLRLIYFSYDVKMKEKGDIPEGYSVSREKKERFSLILESASTNQTSMYLCASSLGRATEAFFGQGTRLTVV.

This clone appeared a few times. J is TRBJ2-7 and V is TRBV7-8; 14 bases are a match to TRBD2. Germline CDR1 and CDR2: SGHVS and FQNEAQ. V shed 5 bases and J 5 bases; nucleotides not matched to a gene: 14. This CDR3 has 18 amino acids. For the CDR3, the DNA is TGTGCCAGCAGCCTTCTACTCCTGACTAGCGGGAGGGCCGACGAGCAGTACTTC. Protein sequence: CASSLLLLTSGRADEQYF.

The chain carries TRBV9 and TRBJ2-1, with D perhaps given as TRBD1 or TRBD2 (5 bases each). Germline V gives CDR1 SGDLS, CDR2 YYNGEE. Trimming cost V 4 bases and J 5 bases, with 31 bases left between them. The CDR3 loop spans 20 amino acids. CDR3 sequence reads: CASSPYTSTRGAPLNNEQFF. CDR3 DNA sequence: TGTGCCAGCAGCCCTTACACCTCGACCCGGGGCGCTCCCCTCAACAATGAGCAGTTCTTC.

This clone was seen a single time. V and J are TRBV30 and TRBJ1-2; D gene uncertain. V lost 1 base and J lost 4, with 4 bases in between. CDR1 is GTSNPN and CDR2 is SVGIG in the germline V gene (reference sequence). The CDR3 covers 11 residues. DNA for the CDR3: TGTGCCTGGAGTGGGGGCTATGGCTACACCTTC. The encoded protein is CAWSGGYGYTF.

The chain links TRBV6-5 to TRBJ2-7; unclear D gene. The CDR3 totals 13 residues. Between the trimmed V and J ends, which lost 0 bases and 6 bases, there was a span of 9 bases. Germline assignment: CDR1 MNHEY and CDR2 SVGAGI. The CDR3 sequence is CASSYSMGREQYF. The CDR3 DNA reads TGTGCCAGCAGTTACTCGATGGGCCGCGAGCAGTACTTC.

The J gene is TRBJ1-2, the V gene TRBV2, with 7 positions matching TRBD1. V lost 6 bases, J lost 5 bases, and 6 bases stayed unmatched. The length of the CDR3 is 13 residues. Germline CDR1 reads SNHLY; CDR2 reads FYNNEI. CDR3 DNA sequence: TGTGCCAGCAGGTCGACAGGGAATTATGGCTACACCTTC. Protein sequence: CASRSTGNYGYTF.

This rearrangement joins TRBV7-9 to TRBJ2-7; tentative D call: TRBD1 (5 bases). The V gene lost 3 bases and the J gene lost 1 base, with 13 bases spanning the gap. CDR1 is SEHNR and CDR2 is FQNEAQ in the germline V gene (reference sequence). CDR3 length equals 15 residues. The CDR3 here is CASSFGQGISYEQYF. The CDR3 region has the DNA TGTGCCAGCAGCTTCGGGCAGGGAATTTCCTACGAGCAGTACTTC.

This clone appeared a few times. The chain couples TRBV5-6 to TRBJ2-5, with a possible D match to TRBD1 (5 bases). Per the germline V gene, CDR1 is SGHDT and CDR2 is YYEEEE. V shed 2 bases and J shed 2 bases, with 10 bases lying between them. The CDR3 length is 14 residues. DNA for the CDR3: TGTGCCAGCAGCTTAAGCGCAGGGCAAGAGACCCAGTACTTC. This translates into CASSLSAGQETQYF.

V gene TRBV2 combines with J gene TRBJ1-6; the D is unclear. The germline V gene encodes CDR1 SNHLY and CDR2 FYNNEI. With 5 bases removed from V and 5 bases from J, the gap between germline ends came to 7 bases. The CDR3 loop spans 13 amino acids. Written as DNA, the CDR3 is TGTGCCAGCAGTATAAAAGATAATTCACCCCTCCACTTT. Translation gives CASSIKDNSPLHF.

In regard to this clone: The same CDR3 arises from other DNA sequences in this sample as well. CDR3 sequence reads: CASSLGTEAFF. CDR3 DNA sequence: TGTGCCAGCAGTTTGGGAACTGAAGCTTTCTTT. The chain recombines TRBV6-2 or TRBV6-3 with TRBJ1-1; D is undetermined. The ends were cut back, 4 bases at V and 5 bases at J, with 5 bases in the middle. Germline lookup yields CDR1 MNHEY and CDR2 SVGEGT. The CDR3 spans 11 residues.

The CDR3 is CASSLYTGGTEAFF. Written as DNA, the CDR3 is TGCGCCAGCAGTCTATATACAGGGGGCACTGAAGCTTTCTTT. The chain is built from TRBV5-1 and TRBJ1-1, with TRBD1 matching 8 bases. This CDR3 spans 14 amino acids. Per germline, CDR1 SGHRS and CDR2 YFSETQ. V gave up 5 bases and J gave up 4 bases; unmatched junction bases: 7.